A selection of T cell receptor beta chains follows, all from one sample in a study of blood T cell repertoires in COVID-19. Clones were read by immunoSEQ multiplex PCR, and TCRdb kept only the in-frame ones, dropping some. The data hold around 150,000 clones, with approximately 88% observed a single time. Input material: peripheral blood. The receptor set was obtained from a human donor in a cohort sampled during active COVID-19. Both conserved end residues are part of each CDR3. The D gene is left open where the match is weak. A clone size is listed for some rows: how often the clone was seen (once, few, many), or a class if it is expanded.

TRBV11-3	TRBJ2-7	13	-	-	CASSLGTAYEQYF	TGTGCCAGCAGCTTAGGGACAGCATACGAGCAGTACTTC
TRBV5-1	TRBJ2-7	15	-	-	CASSLNAGAVHEQYF	TGCGCCAGCAGCTTGAACGCAGGGGCGGTCCACGAGCAGTACTTC
TRBV28	TRBJ1-1	15	-	-	CASSPPDRHPTEAFF	TGTGCCAGCAGTCCACCCGACCGACATCCCACTGAAGCTTTCTTT
TRBV11-3	TRBJ1-1	11	-	-	CASSLDHEAFF	TGTGCCAGCAGCTTAGATCATGAAGCTTTCTTT
TRBV5-6	TRBJ1-6	14	-	-	CASSLNRLNSPLHF	TGTGCCAGCAGCTTGAACAGGTTAAATTCACCCCTCCACTTT
TRBV10-3	TRBJ1-3	17	-	-	CAITARAISGSGNTIYF	TGTGCCATCACAGCCCGGGCCATTTCGGGGTCTGGAAACACCATATATTTT
TRBV6-1	TRBJ2-7	14	-	-	CASTNFKGAGEQYF	TGTGCCAGCACAAATTTTAAGGGAGCGGGCGAGCAGTACTTC
TRBV20-1	TRBJ2-7	11	-	-	CSALNSYEQYF	TGCAGTGCTCTAAACAGTTACGAGCAGTACTTC
TRBV5-5	TRBJ2-1	13	-	-	CASRRGPYNEQFF	TGTGCCAGCCGACGAGGTCCTTACAATGAGCAGTTCTTC
TRBV12-3/TRBV12-4	TRBJ1-2	13	-	once	CASSITATYGYTF	TGTGCCAGCAGTATTACAGCCACCTATGGCTACACCTTC
TRBV5-1	TRBJ1-1	14	-	-	CASSLGVNPTGAFF	TGCGCCAGCAGCTTGGGCGTGAACCCCACGGGAGCTTTCTTT
TRBV6-2/TRBV6-3	TRBJ2-1	20	TRBD2	-	CASSGSGDRFLTSSYNEQFF	TGTGCCAGCAGTGGGAGCGGGGACCGTTTCTTAACAAGCTCCTACAATGAGCAGTTCTTC
TRBV28	TRBJ2-1	17	TRBD2	-	CASSLRSGVHSYNEQFF	TGTGCCAGCAGTTTAAGGAGCGGGGTACACTCCTACAATGAGCAGTTCTTC
TRBV6-2/TRBV6-3	TRBJ2-7	14	-	-	CASSYSRGSGEQYF	TGTGCCAGCAGTTACAGTCGGGGGTCGGGAGAGCAGTACTTC
TRBV14	TRBJ2-7	15	TRBD2	-	CASSQYRAPGGEQYF	TGTGCCAGCAGCCAGTACCGGGCCCCGGGAGGCGAGCAGTACTTC
TRBV9	TRBJ1-3	14	-	-	CASSVLGGGNTIYF	TGTGCCAGCAGCGTATTGGGAGGCGGAAACACCATATATTTT
TRBV18	TRBJ1-1	13	-	-	CASSHGQNTEAFF	TGTGCCAGCTCCCATGGACAGAACACTGAAGCTTTCTTT
TRBV28	TRBJ2-7	16	-	-	CASSAWRRSSSYEQYF	TGTGCCAGCAGTGCTTGGAGGCGGTCGAGCTCCTACGAGCAGTACTTC
TRBV7-2	TRBJ2-3	17	TRBD2	-	CASSLFEAGGATDTQYF	TGTGCCAGCAGCTTGTTTGAGGCCGGGGGGGCCACAGATACGCAGTATTTT
TRBV19	TRBJ2-7	15	-	few	CASSIEDRPTYEQYF	TGTGCCAGTAGTATCGAGGACAGACCCACCTACGAGCAGTACTTC
TRBV11-2	TRBJ2-7	12	-	-	CASSFSNYEQYF	TGTGCCAGCAGCTTTAGCAATTACGAGCAGTACTTC
TRBV27	TRBJ1-5	14	-	-	CASSLSREVQPQHF	TGTGCCAGCAGTTTAAGCAGGGAGGTTCAGCCCCAGCATTTT
TRBV11-1	TRBJ2-6	15	-	-	CASSSTQGWANVLTF	TGTGCCAGCAGCTCTACCCAGGGTTGGGCCAACGTCCTGACTTTC
TRBV4-3	TRBJ1-2	17	TRBD1	-	CASSQTLGTGKVGGYTF	TGCGCCAGCAGCCAAACCCTAGGGACAGGGAAGGTGGGTGGCTACACCTTC
TRBV7-9	TRBJ2-1	14	TRBD1	-	CASSFLGQGNEQFF	TGTGCCAGCAGCTTTTTAGGACAGGGCAATGAGCAGTTCTTC
TRBV9	TRBJ1-4	14	-	once	CASSVGLGREKLFF	TGTGCCAGCAGCGTAGGTTTGGGGCGAGAAAAACTGTTTTTT
TRBV3-1/TRBV3-2	TRBJ1-4	15	-	-	CASSRWTASNEKLFF	TGTGCCAGCAGCCGGTGGACAGCAAGTAATGAAAAACTGTTTTTT
TRBV18	TRBJ1-5	15	-	-	CASSGGHYGDQPQHF	TGTGCCAGCTCTGGGGGACACTATGGCGATCAGCCCCAGCATTTT
TRBV9	TRBJ2-7	15	-	-	CASSAEGVGVYEQYF	TGTGCCAGCAGCGCCGAGGGGGTAGGGGTCTACGAGCAGTACTTC
TRBV29-1	TRBJ2-7	13	-	-	CSVAPGRSYEQYF	TGCAGCGTCGCACCCGGGAGAAGCTACGAGCAGTACTTC
TRBV29-1	TRBJ2-7	12	-	-	CSVRGGAGEQYF	TGCAGCGTTCGAGGGGGTGCGGGTGAGCAGTACTTC
TRBV7-6	TRBJ1-1	19	-	-	CASSLSAGSRNHLNTEAFF	TGTGCCAGCAGCTTAAGTGCCGGGTCTAGGAATCACCTGAACACTGAAGCTTTCTTT
TRBV3-1/TRBV3-2	TRBJ2-3	15	TRBD2	-	CASSSLAGGPDTQYF	TGTGCCAGCAGCTCCTTAGCGGGAGGGCCGGATACGCAGTATTTT
TRBV19	TRBJ2-7	13	-	-	CASSIGGGYEQYF	TGTGCCAGTAGTATCGGCGGCGGCTACGAGCAGTACTTC
TRBV10-3	TRBJ2-5	17	TRBD2	-	CAIGGTSGGPIQETQYF	TGTGCCATCGGAGGGACTAGCGGGGGGCCCATCCAAGAGACCCAGTACTTC
TRBV4-3	TRBJ2-3	15	-	once	CASSQEANRVQTQYF	TGCGCCAGCAGCCAAGAAGCCAACAGGGTTCAGACGCAGTATTTT
TRBV27	TRBJ1-2	16	TRBD1	-	CASSLSPGQGGYGYTF	TGTGCCAGCAGTTTATCCCCCGGACAGGGAGGCTATGGCTACACCTTC
TRBV25-1	TRBJ1-6	17	-	-	CASSAFGGDIIGSPLHF	TGTGCCAGCAGTGCCTTCGGGGGAGACATTATTGGTTCACCCCTCCACTTT
TRBV18	TRBJ2-2	14	-	-	CASSRTDNTGELFF	TGTGCCAGCTCGAGGACTGACAACACCGGGGAGCTGTTTTTT
TRBV5-1	TRBJ2-7	14	TRBD2	-	CASSLAGGAYEQYF	TGCGCCAGCAGCTTGGCCGGGGGGGCCTACGAGCAGTACTTC
TRBV2	TRBJ2-7	14	TRBD1	-	CASSAGQGAYEQYF	TGTGCCAGCAGTGCGGGGCAGGGGGCCTACGAGCAGTACTTC
TRBV29-1	TRBJ2-1	16	TRBD2	-	CSAEGTSGSSYNEQFF	TGCAGCGCCGAGGGCACTAGCGGGAGCTCCTACAATGAGCAGTTCTTC
TRBV9	TRBJ2-1	22	TRBD2	-	CASSVENPNPAPNLAERNEQFF	TGTGCCAGCAGCGTAGAGAACCCAAACCCAGCTCCCAACCTAGCGGAGCGGAATGAGCAGTTCTTC
TRBV18	TRBJ1-5	15	-	-	CASSPGQGRNQPQHF	TGTGCCAGCTCACCCGGCCAGGGAAGGAATCAGCCCCAGCATTTT
TRBV19	TRBJ2-7	14	TRBD2	-	CASSLSRGGGKQYF	TGTGCCAGTAGCCTCTCGCGGGGGGGCGGAAAGCAGTACTTC
TRBV7-3	TRBJ2-6	17	-	-	CASSPGTGFSGANVLTF	TGTGCCAGCAGCCCGGGAACGGGCTTCTCTGGGGCCAACGTCCTGACTTTC
TRBV30	TRBJ2-3	16	-	-	CAWSPGGISPTDTQYF	TGTGCCTGGTCCCCTGGGGGGATATCCCCCACAGATACGCAGTATTTT
TRBV5-1	TRBJ2-7	14	-	-	CASSIVQGTHEQYF	TGCGCCAGCAGCATAGTACAGGGAACCCACGAGCAGTACTTC
TRBV6-5	TRBJ2-7	13	TRBD1	-	CASHPGQVYEQYF	TGTGCCAGCCATCCTGGACAGGTCTACGAGCAGTACTTC
TRBV30	TRBJ2-7	13	-	-	CAWSVGGGYEQYF	TGTGCCTGGAGTGTAGGTGGAGGATACGAGCAGTACTTC
TRBV30	TRBJ2-2	14	TRBD1	once	CAWSVQSGTGAMFF	TGTGCCTGGAGTGTACAATCTGGGACAGGGGCGATGTTTTTT
TRBV19	TRBJ2-1	20	TRBD2	-	CASSIDLDRPSSGRSGEQFF	TGTGCCAGTAGTATAGATCTGGACAGGCCTTCTAGCGGGAGGTCCGGTGAGCAGTTCTTC
TRBV29-1	TRBJ2-2	19	TRBD2	-	CRGQWSWREGPLWTGELFF	TGCAGAGGGCAATGGTCCTGGCGGGAGGGACCTTTGTGGACCGGGGAGCTGTTTTTT
TRBV15	TRBJ2-7	17	-	once	CATSEDYLQAGSYEQYF	TGTGCCACCAGCGAGGACTATCTACAGGCCGGGTCCTACGAGCAGTACTTC
TRBV7-2	TRBJ2-7	16	TRBD1	-	CASSLARTGGAYEQYF	TGTGCCAGCAGCTTAGCACGGACAGGGGGAGCCTACGAGCAGTACTTC
TRBV30	TRBJ2-7	12	-	few	CAWSVGVYEQYF	TGTGCCTGGAGTGTAGGAGTTTACGAGCAGTACTTC
TRBV5-6	TRBJ1-1	17	TRBD1	-	CASSLFPGTDFGSEAFF	TGTGCCAGCAGCTTGTTTCCAGGGACAGATTTCGGTTCTGAAGCTTTCTTT
TRBV28	TRBJ1-2	13	-	-	CASSPGLGDGYTF	TGTGCCAGCAGCCCTGGTTTAGGGGATGGCTACACCTTC
TRBV9	TRBJ1-2	15	-	-	CASSVEAGVSYGYTF	TGTGCCAGCAGCGTAGAGGCAGGGGTTTCGTATGGCTACACCTTC
TRBV7-3	TRBJ2-2	14	TRBD2	-	CASSLGRDTGELFF	TGTGCCAGCAGCCTGGGGAGGGACACCGGGGAGCTGTTTTTT